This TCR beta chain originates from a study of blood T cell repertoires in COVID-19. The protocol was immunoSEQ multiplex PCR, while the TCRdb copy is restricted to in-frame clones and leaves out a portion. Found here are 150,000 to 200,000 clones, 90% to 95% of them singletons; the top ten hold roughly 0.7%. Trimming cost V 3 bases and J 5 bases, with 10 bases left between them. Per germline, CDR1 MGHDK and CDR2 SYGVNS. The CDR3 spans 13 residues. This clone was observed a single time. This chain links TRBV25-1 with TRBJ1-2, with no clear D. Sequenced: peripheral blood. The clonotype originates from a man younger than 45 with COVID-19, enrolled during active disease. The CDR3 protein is CASSDWAPYGYTF. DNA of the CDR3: TGTGCCAGCAGTGATTGGGCCCCATATGGCTACACCTTC.